This T cell receptor (beta chain) is drawn from a study of stem cell transplantation in POMP-related autoinflammatory disease. TCRdb's table, derived via immunoSEQ multiplex PCR, lists solely in-frame clones and lacks some. This table holds roughly 68,000 clones, roughly 90% found once. Looked up from germline, CDR1 is SGHVS and CDR2 is FQNEAQ. The CDR3 is made up of 12 amino acids. With 5 bases removed from V and 0 bases from J, the gap between germline ends came to 4 bases. This TCR was sampled from a human patient with POMP-related autoinflammation and immune dysregulation (PRAID). Some of the T cells might come from the graft donor. Here the sequenced sample was CD4+ T cells from PBMCs, taken after stem cell transplantation. V gene TRBV7-8 combines with J gene TRBJ2-5, with D hard to call. This CDR3 reads CASSQYQETQYF. The CDR3 DNA is TGTGCCAGCAGCCAGTACCAAGAGACCCAGTACTTC.